What follows are 29 T cell receptor beta chains derived from one specimen sequenced in a study of read filtering for tumor transcriptome and immune sequencing. The library was built from around 380 ng RNA with molecular barcoded adaptors for alpha/delta and beta/gamma chains. Each CDR3 protein is one row after TCRdb ran MiXCR on the reads. The sample shows about 130,000 distinct CDR3 sequences, roughly 13% of them seen only once. Sequencing was carried out using a population of CD138-negative cells sorted from bone marrow. The receptors come from a donor over 35 with multiple myeloma.

This clonotype was observed many times. V and J are TRBV29-1 and TRBJ2-7, with D perhaps matching TRBD1 or TRBD2 (5 bases each). The CDR3 is made up of 13 amino acids. Germline CDR1 SQVTM, CDR2 ANQGSEA. Trimming removed 6 bases at V and 4 bases at J, with 16 bases between. The CDR3 sequence: CSVSRDQGYEQYF. Here the CDR3 DNA reads TGCAGCGTCTCCCGGGACCAAGGGTACGAGCAGTACTTC.

This clonotype appeared many times. The chain couples TRBV29-1 to TRBJ2-1, with 15 bases that match TRBD2. J lost 8 bases, V lost 6 bases, and 8 bases had no gene match. The CDR3 is 15 amino acids. Per the germline V gene, CDR1 is SQVTM and CDR2 is ANQGSEA. CDR3 in DNA: TGCAGCGTAAAACCGGGACTAGCGGGAGGCCATGAGCAGTTCTTC. Protein sequence: CSVKPGLAGGHEQFF.

A remark on this clonotype: This clone may be a read error of a much larger clone one base away. The chain combines TRBV9 with TRBJ2-1; 11 bases map to TRBD2. The CDR3 covers 15 residues. Germline lookup yields CDR1 SGDLS and CDR2 YYNGEE. The CDR3 protein is CASSGGLAAYNGQFF. The CDR3 coding sequence is TGTGCCAGCAGCGGGGGACTAGCGGCTTACAATGGGCAGTTCTTC. Full variable domain (rest looked up from reference TRBV9 and TRBJ2-1): DSGVTQTPKHLITATGQRVTLRCSPRSGDLSVYWYQQSLDQGLQFLIQYYNGEERAKGNILERFSAQQFPDLHSELNLSSLELGDSALYFCASSGGLAAYNGQFFGPGTRLTVL.

This clonotype was detected many times. The chain is built from TRBV7-9 and TRBJ2-7; either TRBD1 or TRBD2 may supply D (5 bases each). CDR1 SEHNR and CDR2 FQNEAQ come from the germline V gene (reference sequence). V lost 2 bases and J 5 bases, leaving 13 bases between the germline ends. The CDR3 has 14 residues. The CDR3 spells CASSLPRGIDEQYF. The CDR3 coding sequence is TGTGCCAGCAGCTTACCGAGGGGCATCGACGAGCAGTACTTC.

In this sample, this clonotype turned up once. A much larger clone differs by one base, so this may be a read error. The V and J genes are TRBV6-5 and TRBJ2-3, with a weak D call TRBD1 (6 bases). V dropped 6 bases and J dropped 4 bases, with 17 bases sitting between them. Per germline, CDR1 MNHEY and CDR2 SVGAGI. The CDR3 runs to 15 residues. The CDR3 spells CASSRGDRFADTQYF. CDR3 nucleotide sequence: TGTGCCAGCAGCAGGGGAGACAGGTTCGCAGATACGCAGTATTTT.

Many counts were recorded for this clonotype. The chain is built from TRBV20-1 and TRBJ2-6; TRBD1 or TRBD2 may be the D gene (5 bases each). Trimming stripped 5 bases from V and 2 bases from J, with 10 bases between. Germline CDR1 reads DFQATT; CDR2 reads SNEGSKA (reference sequence). There are 14 residues in the CDR3. CDR3 protein: CSARGDAGANVLTF. CDR3 in DNA: TGCAGTGCTCGAGGGGATGCTGGGGCCAACGTCCTGACTTTC.

This clonotype has more than one count but fewer than ten. The V gene is TRBV29-1, the J gene TRBJ2-7; no definite D call. Per the germline V gene, CDR1 is SQVTM and CDR2 is ANQGSEA. The V gene lost 5 bases and the J gene lost 2 bases, with 10 bases spanning the gap. The CDR3 is made up of 12 amino acids. The CDR3 loop reads CSVYSGPYEQYF. In DNA form, the CDR3 reads TGCAGCGTTTACTCGGGTCCCTACGAGCAGTACTTC.

J is TRBJ2-2 and V is TRBV20-1; D perhaps matches TRBD2 (7 bases). The V gene lost 6 bases and the J gene lost 3 bases, with 14 bases spanning the gap. The CDR3 has 14 amino acids. Germline V gene lookup returns CDR1 DFQATT and CDR2 SNEGSKA (reference sequence). In DNA form, the CDR3 reads TGCAGTGCGACCGGGGGGCGGTACACCGGGGAGCTGTTTTTT. Translated: CSATGGRYTGELFF.

Points on this clonotype: The junction shows a germline mismatch at one end, possibly a read error. CDR3 region: CASSISSGRADTQYF. The CDR3 bases are TGTGCCAGTAGTATATCCAGCGGGAGGGCAGATACGCAGTATTTC. This chain connects TRBV19 to TRBJ2-3, with TRBD2 matching 10 bases. CDR1 is LNHDA, CDR2 SQIVND, per germline (reference sequence). The CDR3 length is 15 residues.

This clonotype appeared a few times. CDR3 coding DNA: TGCAGCGCTTTGGGGGGAGACAGGGAGCAGTACTTC. Protein sequence: CSALGGDREQYF. The rearrangement links TRBV29-1 to TRBJ2-7; D may correspond to TRBD1 or TRBD2 (6 bases each). This CDR3 is built from 12 residues. Per the germline V gene, CDR1 is SQVTM and CDR2 is ANQGSEA. V was trimmed by 7 bases and J by 7 bases, leaving 17 bases between them.

The J gene is TRBJ2-5, the V gene TRBV20-1; D gene ambiguous. The V end was cut by 1 base, the J end by 5 bases, with 14 bases between. This CDR3 has 14 amino acids. Germline CDR1 DFQATT, CDR2 SNEGSKA (reference sequence). CDR3 bases: TGCAGTGCTAGAGTCTCGAGGCTGGGGGAGACCCAGTACTTC. It is translated as CSARVSRLGETQYF.

The chain employs TRBV7-2 and TRBJ2-5; D may be TRBD1 or TRBD2 (5 bases each). The CDR3 is 14 residues long. The V and J ends lost 0 bases and 5 bases respectively, with 10 bases between them. Germline V gives CDR1 SGHTA, CDR2 FQGNSA. The CDR3: CASSLAGRAETQYF. CDR3 in DNA: TGTGCCAGCAGCTTAGCGGGACGGGCCGAGACCCAGTACTTC.

This clonotype showed up many times. V usage is TRBV29-1 and J usage is TRBJ2-1; the match to TRBD2 covers 13 bases. Germline CDR1 reads SQVTM; CDR2 reads ANQGSEA. CDR3 length: 17 amino acids. Losses at the gene ends were 7 bases for V and 0 bases for J; bases not matched to a gene: 9. The CDR3 loop is CSERTSGSAGSYNEQFF. CDR3 bases: TGCAGCGAGCGGACTAGCGGGAGTGCTGGCTCCTACAATGAGCAGTTCTTC.

Comments on this clonotype: With a much larger clone just one base away, this may be a read error. The chain combines TRBV5-1 with TRBJ2-5, with TRBD1 matching over 8 bases. This CDR3 is built from 14 residues. Per germline, CDR1 SGHRS and CDR2 YFSETQ. CDR3 sequence reads: CASGAGGVQETRYF. The CDR3 region has the DNA TGCGCCAGCGGGGCAGGGGGCGTCCAAGAGACCCGGTACTTC.

This clonotype occurred a few times. This rearrangement joins TRBV25-1 to TRBJ2-3; TRBD2 matches at 14 bases. The CDR3 is 18 residues long. CDR1 and CDR2 (germline): MGHDK, SYGVNS. The trim removed 3 bases at V and 7 bases at J, leaving 12 bases unmatched. CDR3 in DNA: TGTGCCAGCAGTGACCCGAACCGAGGGACTAGCGGGAGAAATACGCAGTATTTT. Its protein product is CASSDPNRGTSGRNTQYF.

This clonotype was counted a few times. The rearrangement uses TRBV29-1 and TRBJ2-3; D possibly corresponds to TRBD1 (6 bases). CDR3 length equals 14 residues. Germline assignment: CDR1 SQVTM and CDR2 ANQGSEA. V lost 6 bases, J lost 1 base, and 14 bases lay in between. CDR3 coding DNA: TGCAGCGTGGTCATATCAGGGGGCACAGATACGCAGTATTTT. Its translation is CSVVISGGTDTQYF.

This clonotype was observed at least ten times. The chain employs TRBV10-1 and TRBJ2-2; D might be TRBD2 (6 bases). Per the germline V gene, CDR1 is WNHNN and CDR2 is SYGVQD (reference sequence). The CDR3 has 16 amino acids. Deletions cut 3 bases from V and 0 bases from J, with 11 bases between. The CDR3 DNA is TGCGCCAGCAGTGATAGTAGCGGCCCGAACACCGGGGAGCTGTTTTTT. Its translation: CASSDSSGPNTGELFF.

In this sample, this clonotype turned up many times. The junction departs from germline at one end; a sequencing error may be responsible. V gene TRBV7-3 combines with J gene TRBJ1-1; the D gene is possibly TRBD1 (6 bases). CDR1 and CDR2 (germline): SGHTA, FQGTGA. CDR3 size: 16 residues. CDR3: CVSSSNSGTKNTEAFF. The CDR3, as DNA: TGTGTCAGCAGCTCCAACTCCGGGACAAAGAACACTGAAGCTTTCTTT.

This clonotype was seen only once. Relative to the germline gene, one junction end is altered; a read error may explain this. The V gene is TRBV7-9, the J gene TRBJ1-5, with D possibly being TRBD1 (6 bases). Germline values: CDR1 SEHNR, CDR2 FQNEAQ (reference sequence). The CDR3 is 14 residues long. The CDR3 protein is CASSPAGVNRPQHF. The DNA of the CDR3 is TGTGCCAGCAGCCCAGCAGGGGTGAATCGGCCCCAGCATTTT.

This clonotype was detected a few times. The gene calls are TRBV11-3 and TRBJ2-1, with D unclear. V was pared by 3 bases and J by 6 bases, with 9 bases between. This CDR3 contains 13 residues. From germline, CDR1 is SGHNT and CDR2 YENEEA. The CDR3: CASSLVGFNEQFF. DNA of the CDR3: TGTGCCAGCAGCTTGGTAGGGTTCAATGAGCAGTTCTTC.

This clonotype was recorded only once. This clone may be a read error of a much larger clone one base away. V is TRBV28 and J is TRBJ1-2, with TRBD1 identical over 8 bases. Germline lookup yields CDR1 MDHEN and CDR2 SYDVKM. The CDR3 has 16 residues. CDR3 sequence (DNA): TGTGACAGCAGTCCTCCGCGGACAGGGTCGCACTATGGCTACACCTTC. Translating it yields CDSSPPRTGSHYGYTF.

This clonotype has at least ten counts. The chain links TRBV19 to TRBJ1-5; D remains unclear. V was cut by 6 bases and J by 4 bases, with 4 bases left in between. The germline V gene has CDR1 LNHDA and CDR2 SQIVND (reference sequence). This CDR3 spans 11 amino acids. CDR3 coding DNA: TGTGCCAGTAGCACGAATCAGCCCCAGCATTTT. It is translated as CASSTNQPQHF.

A few counts support this clonotype. The chain employs TRBV30 and TRBJ2-6; D is unclear. CDR3 length equals 14 residues. Germline CDR1 reads GTSNPN; CDR2 reads SVGIG (reference sequence). V gave up 0 bases and J gave up 4 bases, with 7 bases separating them. CDR3 coding DNA: TGTGCCTGGAGTGTACCTGGGGGGGCCAACGTCCTGACTTTC. This sequence encodes CAWSVPGGANVLTF.

Concerning this clonotype itself: A much larger clone differs from this one at a single base, so this may be a read error. Here the CDR3 DNA reads TGCGCCAGCAGCTCACGACGCGCAGATACGCAGTATTTT. Amino acid sequence: CASSSRRADTQYF. This sequence joins TRBV5-1 and TRBJ2-3; D uncertain. V dropped 3 bases and J dropped 4 bases, with 9 bases sitting between them. The CDR3 contains 13 residues. Germline CDR1 is SGHRS and CDR2 is YFSETQ.

This clonotype was seen repeatedly, ten times or more. The chain uses TRBV29-1 and TRBJ2-1, with TRBD2 matching over 7 bases. The V gene end was trimmed by 6 bases and the J gene end by 3 bases; junction bases not matched to a gene: 11. Germline V lookup: CDR1 SQVTM, CDR2 ANQGSEA. The CDR3 runs to 15 residues. CDR3 nucleotides: TGCAGCGTATACGCTAGCGGAAGCCTCTACAATGAGCAGTTCTTC. This sequence encodes CSVYASGSLYNEQFF.

Note on this clonotype: The junction shows a germline mismatch at one end, possibly a read error. This chain joins TRBV20-1 and TRBJ2-3; 14 nucleotides agree with TRBD2. This CDR3 has 15 residues. CDR1 and CDR2 from the germline V gene are DFQATT and SNEGSKA (reference sequence). The CDR3 reads CSASLTSGRADMQYF. The CDR3 DNA reads TGCAGTGCTAGCCTGACTAGCGGGAGGGCAGATATGCAGTATTTT.

Many counts were recorded for this clonotype. The chain recombines TRBV29-1 with TRBJ2-1, with 7 bases fitting TRBD2. Germline CDR1 SQVTM, CDR2 ANQGSEA. Trimming cost V 4 bases and J 2 bases; bases outside gene matches: 5. This CDR3 comprises 14 residues. The CDR3 sequence is CSVGGGLAYNEQFF. CDR3 sequence (DNA): TGCAGCGTTGGGGGGGGGTTGGCCTACAATGAGCAGTTCTTC.

This clonotype was seen at least ten times. This chain joins TRBV7-3 and TRBJ2-2, with D possibly matching TRBD1 (6 bases). The CDR3 is made up of 14 amino acids. Per germline, CDR1 SGHTA and CDR2 FQGTGA. The germline V and J ends were trimmed by 0 bases and 4 bases, with 6 bases remaining between them. The CDR3 protein is CASSLTRGTGELFF. DNA for the CDR3: TGTGCCAGCAGCTTAACCAGGGGCACCGGGGAGCTGTTTTTT.

As to this clonotype: A much bigger clone sits one base away, suggesting this may be a read error. The chain recombines TRBV20-1 with TRBJ2-1, with 9 bases that match TRBD2. The germline V gene has CDR1 DFQATT and CDR2 SNEGSKA (reference sequence). There are 15 residues in the CDR3. The DNA for the CDR3 is TGCAGCCCTATAGCGGGAGAACAGACCTACAATGTGCAGTTCTTC. Translation gives CSPIAGEQTYNVQFF.